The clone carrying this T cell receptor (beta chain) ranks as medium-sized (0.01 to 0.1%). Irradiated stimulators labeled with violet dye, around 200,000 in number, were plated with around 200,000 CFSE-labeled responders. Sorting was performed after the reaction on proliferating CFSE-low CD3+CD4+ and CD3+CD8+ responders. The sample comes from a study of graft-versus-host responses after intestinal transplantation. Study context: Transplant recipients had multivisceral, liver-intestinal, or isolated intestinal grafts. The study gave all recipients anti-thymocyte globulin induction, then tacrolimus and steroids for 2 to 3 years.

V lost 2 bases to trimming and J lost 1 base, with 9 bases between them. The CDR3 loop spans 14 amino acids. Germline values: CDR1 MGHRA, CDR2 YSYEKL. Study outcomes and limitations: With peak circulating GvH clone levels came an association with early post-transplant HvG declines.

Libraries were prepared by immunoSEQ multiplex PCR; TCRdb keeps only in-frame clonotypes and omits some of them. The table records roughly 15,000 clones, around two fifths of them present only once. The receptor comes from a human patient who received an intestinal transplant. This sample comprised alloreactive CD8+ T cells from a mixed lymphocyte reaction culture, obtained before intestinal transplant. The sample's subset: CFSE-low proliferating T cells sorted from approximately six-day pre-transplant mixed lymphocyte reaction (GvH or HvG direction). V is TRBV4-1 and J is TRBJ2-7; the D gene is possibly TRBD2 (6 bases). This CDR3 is CASSQRERSYEQYF. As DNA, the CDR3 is TGCGCCAGCAGCCAACGGGAGCGATCCTACGAGCAGTACTTC.